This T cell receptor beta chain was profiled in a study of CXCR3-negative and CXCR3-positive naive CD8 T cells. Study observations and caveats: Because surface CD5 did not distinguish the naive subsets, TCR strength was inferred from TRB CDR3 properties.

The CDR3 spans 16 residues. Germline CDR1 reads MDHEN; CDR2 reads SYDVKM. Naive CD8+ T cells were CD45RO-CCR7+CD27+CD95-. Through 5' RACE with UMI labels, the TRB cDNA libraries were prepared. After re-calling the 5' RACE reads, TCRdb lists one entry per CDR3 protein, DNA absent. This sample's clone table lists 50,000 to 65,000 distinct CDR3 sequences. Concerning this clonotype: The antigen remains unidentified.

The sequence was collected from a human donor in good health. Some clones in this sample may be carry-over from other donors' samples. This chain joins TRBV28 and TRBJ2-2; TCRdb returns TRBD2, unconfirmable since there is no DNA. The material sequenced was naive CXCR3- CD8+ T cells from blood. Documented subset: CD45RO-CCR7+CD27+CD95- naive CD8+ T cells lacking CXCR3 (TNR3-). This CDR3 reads CASSSQSGGNTGELFF. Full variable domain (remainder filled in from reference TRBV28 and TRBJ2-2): DVKVTQSSRYLVKRTGEKVFLECVQDMDHENMFWYRQDPGLGLRLIYFSYDVKMKEKGDIPEGYSVSREKKERFSLILESASTNQTSMYLCASSSQSGGNTGELFFGEGSRLTVL.